This record covers a single T cell receptor (beta chain). The protocol was immunoSEQ multiplex PCR, while the TCRdb copy is restricted to in-frame clones and leaves out a portion. Here the sample spans around 130,000 clones, 86% being singletons. This sample is drawn from a study of blood T cell repertoires in COVID-19. CDR1 SGHAT and CDR2 FQNNGV come from the germline V gene. The CDR3 covers 15 residues. V was pared by 5 bases and J by 0 bases, with 8 bases between. The rearrangement links TRBV11-2 to TRBJ2-6, with D possibly TRBD1 on 6 matching bases. The sequenced sample was peripheral blood. The TCR sequence derives from a man between 35 and 55 years old with acute or convalescent COVID-19. CDR3 nucleotide sequence: TGTGCCAGCAGCCAAGGGGGCTCTGGGGCCAACGTCCTGACTTTC. As protein: CASSQGGSGANVLTF.